These 23 T cell receptor beta chains came from one sample sequenced in a study of T cell responses to AZD1222 COVID-19 vaccine (dated by TCRdb to about 2021). The time point tag for this specimen amounts to: baseline before first vaccination. Receptor libraries were prepared by the immunoSEQ multiplex PCR assay. TCRdb retrieved this table from immuneACCESS and kept in-frame rearrangements only. Not all clones are present; in checked studies, unresolved V genes account for under half, and no reason is known for the remainder. Recorded for this sample are about 100,000 clones; 70% to 90% of them occurred a single time. Clones ranked in the top ten supply roughly 2.8% of the sample. Here the sequenced sample was peripheral blood, taken on day 0 of AZD1222 vaccination. The origin of the receptors is an adult in good health.

The chain recombines TRBV11-2 with TRBJ2-3; 11 bases align to TRBD2. There are 17 residues in the CDR3. V was pared by 2 bases and J by 2 bases, with 6 bases of the junction left unmatched. CDR1 is SGHAT, CDR2 FQNNGV, per germline. The CDR3 sequence: CASSLPTSGIPTDTQYF. The CDR3 DNA is TGTGCCAGCAGCTTACCGACTAGCGGGATACCCACAGATACGCAGTATTTT.

The rearrangement uses TRBV5-1 and TRBJ1-6; tentative D call: TRBD1 (6 bases). From germline, CDR1 is SGHRS and CDR2 YFSETQ. The CDR3 has 17 residues. Deletions cut 0 bases from V and 4 bases from J, with 14 bases between. CDR3 sequence: CASSLAGGATYNSPLHF. For the CDR3, the DNA is TGCGCCAGCAGCTTGGCCGGGGGCGCCACTTATAATTCACCCCTCCACTTT.

This clone was counted between two and nine times. The CDR3 DNA reads TGTGCCAGCAGCCCAAAAAGGGGGCGGGAGCAGTACTTC. It translates to CASSPKRGREQYF. The rearrangement joins TRBV7-2 to TRBJ2-7; 7 positions match TRBD1. The germline CDR1 and CDR2 sequences are SGHTA and FQGNSA. V shed 5 bases, J shed 7 bases, and the junction held 8 bases outside the gene matches. The CDR3 extends over 13 amino acids.

This sequence joins TRBV19 and TRBJ1-2; no firm D call. The CDR3 has 14 amino acids. Trimming took off 1 base at V and 7 bases at J, with 13 bases between the two ends. Germline V gene sequence: CDR1 LNHDA, CDR2 SQIVND (reference sequence). CDR3 coding DNA: TGTGCCAGTAGTATAGCGGTGCAGGCTGGTGGCTACACCTTC. Its protein product is CASSIAVQAGGYTF.

The chain carries TRBV3-1 (or the pseudogene TRBV3-2) and TRBJ1-4; no clear D gene. V lost 1 base to trimming and J lost 0 bases, with 6 bases between them. Germline CDR1 reads LGHDT; CDR2 reads YNNKEL (reference sequence). The CDR3 contains 15 residues. The CDR3, as DNA: TGTGCCAGCAGCCAAGGTTATGCAACTAATGAAAAACTGTTTTTT. It codes for CASSQGYATNEKLFF.

This chain connects TRBV20-1 to TRBJ1-5; no reliable D call. The CDR3 contains 12 residues. Trimming took 3 bases from V and 6 from J, leaving 9 bases between them. Germline CDR1 reads DFQATT; CDR2 reads SNEGSKA (reference sequence). The CDR3 DNA reads as TGCAGTGCTAGTTCCGGGAGTCAGCCCCAGCATTTT. Amino acids: CSASSGSQPQHF.

V is TRBV19 and J is TRBJ2-7, with D unresolved. This CDR3 has 13 residues. The germline V gene encodes CDR1 LNHDA and CDR2 SQIVND (reference sequence). V lost 6 bases and J lost 1, with 10 bases in between. CDR3 sequence (DNA): TGTGCCAGTAGCACGGACGGGTCCTACGAGCAGTACTTC. Its protein is CASSTDGSYEQYF.

CDR3 loop: CATSRVRTPQYF. As DNA, the CDR3 is TGTGCCACCAGCAGAGTTCGAACACCACAGTACTTC. The rearrangement links TRBV15 to TRBJ2-7; D remains ambiguous. V shed 1 base and J shed 10 bases, with 11 bases lying between them. This CDR3 spans 12 amino acids. Germline V lookup: CDR1 LNHNV, CDR2 YYDKDF (reference sequence).

This chain connects TRBV2 to TRBJ2-5, with D possibly being TRBD2 (6 bases). Looked up from germline, CDR1 is SNHLY and CDR2 is FYNNEI. V shed 8 bases and J shed 4 bases, with 14 bases lying between them. The CDR3 runs to 13 residues. The CDR3 DNA follows: TGTGCCAGCCGGGAGCTAGGCCTAGAGACCCAGTACTTC. Its protein is CASRELGLETQYF.

The chain has TRBV4-1 and TRBJ2-2, with D possibly matching TRBD1 (5 bases). The V and J ends lost 0 bases and 6 bases respectively, with 5 bases between them. The germline V gene encodes CDR1 MGHRA and CDR2 YSYEKL. CDR3 length: 13 residues. The CDR3 region has the DNA TGCGCCAGCAGCCAAGAACAGGCCGGGGAGCTGTTTTTT. This gives the protein CASSQEQAGELFF.

The chain couples TRBV12-5 to TRBJ1-1; 11 bases align to TRBD1. Trimming cost V 3 bases and J 4 bases; bases outside gene matches: 4. The CDR3 is 15 residues long. Germline V gives CDR1 LGHNT, CDR2 FRNRAP. CDR3 sequence reads: CASGFGQGAATEAFF. CDR3 coding DNA: TGTGCTAGTGGTTTTGGACAGGGGGCCGCCACTGAAGCTTTCTTT.

V is TRBV6-5 and J is TRBJ1-5; D is possibly TRBD1 (6 bases). The V gene lost 7 bases and the J gene lost 4 bases, with 11 bases spanning the gap. CDR1 is MNHEY, CDR2 SVGAGI, per germline. The CDR3 contains 13 residues. The CDR3 sequence: CASTTQGNQPQHF. CDR3 DNA: TGTGCCAGCACCACACAGGGTAATCAGCCCCAGCATTTT.

The genes are TRBV25-1 and TRBJ1-6; D may be TRBD1 (5 bases). The V end was cut by 2 bases, the J end by 8 bases, with 16 bases between. This CDR3 has 16 amino acids. The V gene's germline CDR1 is MGHDK and CDR2 SYGVNS. In nucleotides, the CDR3 is TGTGCCAGCAGTGAACTTACCGGGACGGTTGATTCACCCCTCCACTTT. Translated, it gives CASSELTGTVDSPLHF. The full variable domain, in which reference TRBV25-1 and TRBJ1-6 provide the parts outside the CDR3, is EADIYQTPRYLVIGTGKKITLECSQTMGHDKMYWYQQDPGMELHLIHYSYGVNSTEKGDLSSESTVSRIRTEHFPLTLESARPSHTSQYLCASSELTGTVDSPLHFGNGTRLTVT.

The gene calls are TRBV4-3 and TRBJ1-1; D gene unclear. V was trimmed by 1 base and J by 0 bases, leaving 9 bases between them. Germline V gene data show CDR1 as LGHNA and CDR2 as YSLEER. The CDR3 spans 15 residues. CDR3 in DNA: TGCGCCAGCAGCCAAGTCCCAGAGATGAACACTGAAGCTTTCTTT. Encoded protein: CASSQVPEMNTEAFF.

This clone was observed a handful of times. This rearrangement joins TRBV7-2 to TRBJ2-4; 12 bases fit TRBD2. V was clipped by 5 bases and J by 8 bases; unmatched bases: 7. This CDR3 is 15 amino acids long. Per the germline V gene, CDR1 is SGHTA and CDR2 is FQGNSA. The CDR3 DNA reads TGTGCCAGCAGCAAGACTAGCGGGGGCCCCCACATTCAGTACTTC. It translates to CASSKTSGGPHIQYF.

The chain joins TRBV11-3 to TRBJ1-2; D is unclear. This CDR3 has 14 amino acids. Germline CDR1 is SGHNT and CDR2 is YENEEA. V lost 3 bases and J lost 0, with 8 bases in between. CDR3 coding DNA: TGTGCCAGCAGCTTGCATCCTTCTAACTATGGCTACACCTTC. Protein: CASSLHPSNYGYTF.

The genes are TRBV3-1 (or the pseudogene TRBV3-2) and TRBJ1-2; D might be TRBD1 (5 bases). CDR1 and CDR2 (germline): LGHDT, YNNKEL (reference sequence). The V and J ends lost 1 base and 2 bases respectively, with 8 bases between them. CDR3 length: 14 amino acids. The CDR3 reads CASSQGQGNYGYTF. CDR3 nucleotide sequence: TGTGCCAGCAGCCAAGGGCAGGGAAACTATGGCTACACCTTC.

This chain connects TRBV5-1 to TRBJ1-4; D may be TRBD1 (6 bases). This CDR3 spans 16 amino acids. Trimming shortened V by 4 bases and J by 0 bases, and 13 bases separated the two germline ends. CDR1 and CDR2 from the germline V gene are SGHRS and YFSETQ. In nucleotides, the CDR3 is TGCGCCAGCAGCCAGGGGACGGCCGCAACTAATGAAAAACTGTTTTTT. This encodes CASSQGTAATNEKLFF. Filled out from reference TRBV5-1 and TRBJ1-4, the complete variable domain reads KAGVTQTPRYLIKTRGQQVTLSCSPISGHRSVSWYQQTPGQGLQFLFEYFSETQRNKGNFPGRFSGRQFSNSRSEMNVSTLELGDSALYLCASSQGTAATNEKLFFGSGTQLSVL.

This clone was picked up one time. The J gene is TRBJ2-1, the V gene TRBV12-3 or TRBV12-4; no clear D gene. This CDR3 region has 11 residues. V dropped 1 base and J dropped 13 bases, with 8 bases sitting between them. The CDR3 DNA follows: TGTGCCAGCAGTTTAGGGCAGTCCCAGTTCTTC. This translates into CASSLGQSQFF.

The chain recombines TRBV6-5 with TRBJ1-1; a weak D match, TRBD1 (5 bases). Trimming took 8 bases from V and 13 from J, leaving 20 bases between them. The CDR3 contains 12 residues. The V gene's germline CDR1 is MNHEY and CDR2 SVGAGI. CDR3 in amino acids: CASRPRGGIGFF. The CDR3 DNA follows: TGTGCCAGCCGACCTAGGGGAGGGATTGGTTTCTTT.

CDR3 loop: CASSIGLGYVGGYTF. CDR3 DNA: TGTGCCAGTAGTATTGGGCTGGGATATGTTGGTGGCTACACCTTC. The chain joins TRBV19 to TRBJ1-2; no reliable D call. Germline V gene data show CDR1 as LNHDA and CDR2 as SQIVND (reference sequence). CDR3 length: 15 residues. V lost 3 bases and J lost 7, with 18 bases in between.

This chain joins TRBV6-1 and TRBJ1-6; no definite D call. Germline V CDR1 and CDR2: MNHNS, SASEGT. This CDR3 is 11 amino acids long. Trimming took 1 base from V and 8 from J, leaving 0 bases between them. The CDR3 DNA reads as TGTGCCAGCAGTGAAGATTCACCCCTCCACTTT. Residues: CASSEDSPLHF.

This chain connects TRBV6-2 or TRBV6-3 to TRBJ2-3, with D possibly matching TRBD1 (6 bases). Trimming took 6 bases from V and 1 from J, leaving 11 bases between them. Looked up from germline, CDR1 is MNHEY and CDR2 is SVGEGT. This CDR3 has 14 residues. The CDR3 DNA reads TGTGCCAGCAGCCCACGACAGGGCACAGATACGCAGTATTTT. Translation gives CASSPRQGTDTQYF.